The source of this T cell receptor beta chain is a study of cytomegalovirus exposure and HLA in healthy donors. The PCR had 60 Vbeta and 13 Jbeta primers. The table came from immunoSEQ multiplex PCR; TCRdb's copy has only in-frame clones and leaves some out. The sample includes roughly 100,000 clones, approximately 64% of them seen just once. Unmatched junction bases numbered 11, after V lost 4 bases and J lost 5 bases. The germline gives CDR1 MNHNS, CDR2 SASEGT. This CDR3 region has 16 residues. This TCR was sampled from a woman between 45 and 65 years old in good health and CMV-seronegative. The chain combines TRBV6-1 with TRBJ1-5; 7 nucleotides line up with TRBD1. Sample: PBMCs. CDR3 bases: TGTGCCAGCAGTGTGGAGGGTGACAGGGTAGATCAGCCCCAGCATTTT. As protein: CASSVEGDRVDQPQHF.